These 28 T cell receptor beta chains were all obtained from the same sample, sequenced in a study of control samples from healthy donors and cancer patients. Profiled with immunoSEQ multiplex PCR; TCRdb holds only in-frame clones, not every one. The sample records approximately 190,000 clones, about nine tenths being singletons. Sequencing was carried out using blood. These receptors all stem from a man aged 25-45 years in good health.

The rearrangement links TRBV13 to TRBJ2-7, with a possible D match to TRBD2 (6 bases). The V end lost 5 bases, the J end lost 6 bases, and 14 bases lay between the germline ends. Germline CDR1 is PRHDT and CDR2 is FYEKMQ (reference sequence). CDR3 length: 13 residues. In nucleotides, the CDR3 is TGTGCCAGCAGCCCAGGAGGGGTTTCCGAGCAGTACTTC. This codes for CASSPGGVSEQYF.

The V and J genes are TRBV27 and TRBJ2-2, with D possibly called TRBD1 or TRBD2 (6 bases each). CDR1 MNHEY and CDR2 SMNVEV come from the germline V gene (reference sequence). This CDR3 contains 18 residues. V lost 6 bases and J lost 7, with 27 bases in between. CDR3 coding DNA: TGTGCCAGCAGGCCCCACTTGGGCATTGGGGGGCGGGGCGGGGAGCTGTTTTTT. Translation gives CASRPHLGIGGRGGELFF.

The gene calls are TRBV18 and TRBJ1-6; 7 bases fit TRBD1. The ends lost 2 bases at V and 7 bases at J; junction bases unmatched: 5. This CDR3 contains 15 residues. Germline V gene data show CDR1 as KGHSH and CDR2 as LQKENI. CDR3 in DNA: TGTGCCAGCTCACCAAGGACAGGATCCAATTCACCCCTCCACTTT. It is translated as CASSPRTGSNSPLHF.

This chain links TRBV18 with TRBJ2-3; D not certain. The germline V gene encodes CDR1 KGHSH and CDR2 LQKENI. V gave up 2 bases and J gave up 6 bases, with 21 bases separating them. The CDR3 has 17 amino acids. Written as DNA, the CDR3 is TGTGCCAGCTCACCAATAATCGGGCCCCTTAAAGAGGATACGCAGTATTTT. This translates into CASSPIIGPLKEDTQYF.

The J gene is TRBJ1-1, the V gene TRBV18, with D possibly matching TRBD1 (5 bases). The CDR3 spans 16 residues. The V end lost 3 bases, the J end lost 4 bases, and 18 bases lay between the germline ends. Germline V gene data show CDR1 as KGHSH and CDR2 as LQKENI. Here the CDR3 reads CASSPSIIRDGTEAFF. As DNA, the CDR3 is TGTGCCAGCTCACCTTCGATAATCCGGGACGGCACTGAAGCTTTCTTT.

The chain joins TRBV21-1 to TRBJ1-5. TRBV21-1 is given as a pseudogene. The CDR3 length is 16 residues. In DNA, the CDR3 is TGTGCCAGCAGCAAAAGGGATATGGGGGACAATCAGCCCCAGCATTTT. The encoded protein is CASSKRDMGDNQPQHF.

This clone was seen once. V and J are TRBV11-2 and TRBJ2-7; D is possibly TRBD2 (6 bases). The CDR3 runs to 15 residues. V lost 0 bases and J 3 bases, leaving 12 bases between the germline ends. CDR1 and CDR2 from the germline V gene are SGHAT and FQNNGV. The CDR3 loop reads CASSLEQVGGYEQYF. Here the CDR3 DNA reads TGTGCCAGCAGCTTAGAACAGGTGGGGGGCTACGAGCAGTACTTC.

The chain carries TRBV30 and TRBJ1-2; no reliable D call. V was cut by 1 base and J by 4 bases, with 7 bases left in between. The germline gives CDR1 GTSNPN, CDR2 SVGIG (reference sequence). The length of the CDR3 is 12 residues. The CDR3 bases are TGTGCCTGGAGTGGGGATTTCTATGGCTACACCTTC. It is translated as CAWSGDFYGYTF.

This clone was detected once. The V gene is TRBV24-1, the J gene TRBJ2-3, with D perhaps given as TRBD1 or TRBD2 (7 bases each). With 3 bases removed from V and 2 bases from J, the gap between germline ends came to 17 bases. CDR3 length: 17 amino acids. Germline CDR1 is KGHDR and CDR2 is SFDVKD. The CDR3 here is CATSDGGDSQYTDTQYF. In DNA form, the CDR3 reads TGTGCCACCAGTGATGGGGGGGACAGTCAGTACACAGATACGCAGTATTTT.

V gene TRBV5-1 combines with J gene TRBJ1-4; D gene ambiguous. The germline V gene has CDR1 SGHRS and CDR2 YFSETQ. This CDR3 spans 15 amino acids. Deletions cut 5 bases from V and 0 bases from J, with 11 bases between. The CDR3 here is CASRLLGATNEKLFF. CDR3 nucleotide sequence: TGCGCCAGCAGGCTCCTGGGTGCAACTAATGAAAAACTGTTTTTT.

The V call is TRBV30, the J call TRBJ2-7, with D perhaps assigned TRBD1 or TRBD2 (6 bases each). The germline gives CDR1 GTSNPN, CDR2 SVGIG (reference sequence). Deletions cut 3 bases from V and 2 bases from J, with 20 bases between. The length of the CDR3 is 16 residues. The CDR3 loop is CAWSAGRTGRTYEQYF. The CDR3 region has the DNA TGTGCCTGGAGCGCCGGCCGAACAGGGAGGACCTACGAGCAGTACTTC.

The chain couples TRBV2 to TRBJ1-5; possible D gene TRBD1, 5 bases. The germline CDR1 and CDR2 sequences are SNHLY and FYNNEI. With 6 bases removed from V and 1 base from J, the gap between germline ends came to 10 bases. The CDR3 loop spans 14 amino acids. In nucleotides, the CDR3 is TGTGCCAGCAGCCGGGACGGGAGCAATCAGCCCCAGCATTTT. Translating gives CASSRDGSNQPQHF.

The chain carries TRBV28 and TRBJ1-6, with TRBD1 as a possible D gene (5 bases). Germline V gene lookup returns CDR1 MDHEN and CDR2 SYDVKM. V lost 5 bases and J lost 6, with 23 bases in between. This CDR3 spans 18 amino acids. The CDR3 is CASSPEGFVSRVNSPLHF. The CDR3 coding sequence is TGTGCCAGCAGTCCCGAGGGGTTTGTCTCCAGGGTTAATTCACCCCTCCACTTT.

The rearrangement uses TRBV29-1 and TRBJ1-2; D uncertain. This CDR3 comprises 13 residues. Germline loops: CDR1 SQVTM, CDR2 ANQGSEA. V lost 8 bases to trimming and J lost 3 bases, with 16 bases between them. The CDR3 region has the DNA TGCAGCACCGAACCGAGACGGTACTATGGCTACACCTTC. Translated, it gives CSTEPRRYYGYTF.

The chain employs TRBV10-1 and TRBJ2-2; D gene unclear. The V gene's germline CDR1 is WNHNN and CDR2 SYGVQD (reference sequence). Trimming stripped 9 bases from V and 4 bases from J, with 9 bases between. The CDR3 contains 12 residues. CDR3 in DNA: TGCGCCAGGGTTTGCGGCACCGGGGAGCTGTTTTTT. As protein: CARVCGTGELFF.

V and J are TRBV6-1 and TRBJ1-2; D gene ambiguous. There are 14 residues in the CDR3. Trimming pared 0 bases from V and 4 bases from J, leaving 9 bases between. Germline CDR1 reads MNHNS; CDR2 reads SASEGT. In DNA, the CDR3 is TGTGCCAGCAGTGAAGCTGCACGGACCTATGGCTACACCTTC. Translating gives CASSEAARTYGYTF.

The chain couples TRBV2 to TRBJ2-2; D not certain. Per the germline V gene, CDR1 is SNHLY and CDR2 is FYNNEI. The V end was cut by 5 bases, the J end by 1 base, with 5 bases between. This CDR3 is 13 amino acids long. This CDR3 reads CASSTVNTGELFF. In DNA, the CDR3 is TGTGCCAGCAGTACAGTGAACACCGGGGAGCTGTTTTTT.

The CDR3 DNA reads TGCGCCAGCAGTGACTCGGCCAGGGCCTACGAGCAGTACTTC. Amino acids: CASSDSARAYEQYF. The chain recombines TRBV10-2 with TRBJ2-7, with D possibly being TRBD1 (5 bases). Deletions cut 3 bases from V and 2 bases from J, with 11 bases between. This CDR3 spans 14 amino acids. Germline CDR1 reads WSHSY; CDR2 reads SAAADI.

The chain has TRBV5-8 and TRBJ1-1; D is unclear. CDR1 SGHTS and CDR2 YDEGEE come from the germline V gene. The V end was cut by 0 bases, the J end by 3 bases, with 12 bases between. The CDR3 consists of 15 residues. The CDR3 is CASSLGIGPYTEAFF. The CDR3 DNA reads TGTGCCAGCAGCTTGGGTATAGGTCCGTACACTGAAGCTTTCTTT.

This clone was seen a handful of times. Distinct nucleotide sequences in the sample also encode this CDR3. V usage is TRBV7-9 and J usage is TRBJ1-6; D is unclear. V dropped 1 base and J dropped 7 bases, with 8 bases sitting between them. Germline CDR1 is SEHNR and CDR2 is FQNEAQ (reference sequence). The CDR3 covers 14 residues. CDR3 nucleotide sequence: TGTGCCAGCAGCTTAGACAGCTTAAATTCACCCCTCCACTTT. Translation gives CASSLDSLNSPLHF.

V gene TRBV5-6 combines with J gene TRBJ1-1; a weak D match, TRBD1 (5 bases). V dropped 0 bases and J dropped 10 bases, with 10 bases sitting between them. CDR3 length: 12 amino acids. Germline values: CDR1 SGHDT, CDR2 YYEEEE. This CDR3 reads CASSLGGAGAFF. The CDR3 DNA sequence: TGTGCCAGCAGCTTGGGCGGGGCAGGAGCTTTCTTT.

This clone has just a few counts. The chain employs TRBV6-1 and TRBJ2-7; D remains ambiguous. Trimming took 1 base from V and 2 from J, leaving 9 bases between them. CDR1 is MNHNS, CDR2 SASEGT, per germline. The CDR3 covers 14 residues. The CDR3 here is CASSEGVGPYEQYF. CDR3 sequence (DNA): TGTGCCAGCAGTGAAGGGGTGGGCCCCTACGAGCAGTACTTC.

The chain employs TRBV9 and TRBJ1-1; tentative D call: TRBD1 (6 bases). The CDR3 is 14 amino acids. In germline, CDR1 is SGDLS, CDR2 YYNGEE. Trimming left V 0 bases short and J 12 bases short, with 18 bases between. CDR3 coding DNA: TGTGCCAGCAGCGTAGAAGGTCTGGGACAACCGCCTTTCTTT. This encodes CASSVEGLGQPPFF. The full variable domain, in which reference TRBV9 and TRBJ1-1 provide the parts outside the CDR3, is DSGVTQTPKHLITATGQRVTLRCSPRSGDLSVYWYQQSLDQGLQFLIQYYNGEERAKGNILERFSAQQFPDLHSELNLSSLELGDSALYFCASSVEGLGQPPFFGQGTRLTVV.

This chain joins TRBV5-1 and TRBJ2-3, with D possibly matching TRBD1 (5 bases). Germline assignment: CDR1 SGHRS and CDR2 YFSETQ. V dropped 0 bases and J dropped 1 base, with 15 bases sitting between them. The CDR3 is 17 amino acids. The CDR3 reads CASSLGVGVVGTDTQYF. The DNA of the CDR3 is TGCGCCAGCAGCTTGGGTGTAGGGGTAGTGGGCACAGATACGCAGTATTTT.

The chain recombines TRBV5-1 with TRBJ2-1; weak D call: TRBD1 (6 bases). Trimming removed 4 bases from V and 12 bases from J, with 14 bases in between. The CDR3 spans 12 residues. Looked up from germline, CDR1 is SGHRS and CDR2 is YFSETQ. CDR3 in DNA: TGCGCCAGCAGCCGTGACAGGATCGTGCAGTTCTTC. It translates to CASSRDRIVQFF.

This clone occurred many times. The V call is TRBV7-8, the J call TRBJ1-2; no reliable D call. Germline V CDR1 and CDR2: SGHVS, FQNEAQ. The CDR3 has 12 residues. The V end was cut by 5 bases, the J end by 4 bases, with 8 bases between. CDR3 sequence (DNA): TGTGCCAGCAGCCCCCAATCCTATGGCTACACCTTC. Encoded protein: CASSPQSYGYTF.

The V call is TRBV2, the J call TRBJ2-3; 15 bases fit TRBD2. This CDR3 comprises 16 residues. Germline assignment: CDR1 SNHLY and CDR2 FYNNEI. V was pared by 5 bases and J by 6 bases, with 6 bases of the junction left unmatched. The chain's CDR3 is CASSSGLAGGEDTQYF. The CDR3 DNA reads as TGTGCCAGCAGTTCGGGACTAGCGGGGGGAGAGGATACGCAGTATTTT.

This chain joins TRBV27 and TRBJ2-1, with D perhaps matching TRBD1 (5 bases). From germline, CDR1 is MNHEY and CDR2 SMNVEV (reference sequence). With 6 bases removed from V and 5 bases from J, the gap between germline ends came to 8 bases. The CDR3 contains 12 residues. CDR3 DNA sequence: TGTGCCAGCAGCCGACAGCACAATGAGCAGTTCTTC. This codes for CASSRQHNEQFF.